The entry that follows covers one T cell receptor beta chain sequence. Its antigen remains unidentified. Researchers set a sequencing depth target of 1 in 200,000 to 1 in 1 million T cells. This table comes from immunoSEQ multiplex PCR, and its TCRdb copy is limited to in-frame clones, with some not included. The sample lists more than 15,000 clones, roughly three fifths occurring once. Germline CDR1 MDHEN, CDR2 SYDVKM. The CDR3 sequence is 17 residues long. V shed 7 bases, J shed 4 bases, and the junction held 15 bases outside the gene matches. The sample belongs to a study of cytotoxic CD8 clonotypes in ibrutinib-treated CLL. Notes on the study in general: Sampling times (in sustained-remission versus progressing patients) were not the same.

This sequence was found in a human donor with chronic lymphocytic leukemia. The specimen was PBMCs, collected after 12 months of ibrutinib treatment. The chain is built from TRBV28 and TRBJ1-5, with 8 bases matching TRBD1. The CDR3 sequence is CASTGQDLFWGNQPQHF. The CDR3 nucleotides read TGTGCCAGCACGGGACAGGATTTGTTTTGGGGAAATCAGCCCCAGCATTTT.